The 27 T cell receptor beta chains reported below all come from one sample, sequenced in a study of control samples from healthy donors and cancer patients. The repertoire was sequenced with immunoSEQ multiplex PCR; TCRdb's copy has only in-frame clones and lacks some. The sample records 150,000 to 200,000 clones, roughly 92% being singletons. Sequencing input: blood. All receptors come from a man younger than 40 in good health.

The chain couples TRBV6-5 to TRBJ2-2; the D gene is possibly TRBD1 (6 bases). Germline V gives CDR1 MNHEY, CDR2 SVGAGI. CDR3 length: 14 residues. V lost 10 bases, J lost 3 bases, and 15 bases lay in between. In DNA, the CDR3 is TGTGCCACTAAGAGTGCAGGGGACACCGGGGAGCTGTTTTTT. It specifies CATKSAGDTGELFF.

J is TRBJ1-4 and V is TRBV1. TRBV1 is termed a pseudogene. The CDR3 loop spans 17 amino acids. This CDR3 reads CTSSSRGQRWRMEKLFF. The DNA of the CDR3 is TGCACCAGCAGCTCCCGGGGCCAACGGTGGCGAATGGAAAAACTGTTTTTT.

This rearrangement joins TRBV9 to TRBJ1-5; D remains unclear. V was cut by 9 bases and J by 8 bases, with 15 bases left in between. The CDR3 extends over 12 amino acids. Germline CDR1 is SGDLS and CDR2 is YYNGEE. The CDR3: CATWEKSEPQHF. CDR3 coding DNA: TGTGCCACCTGGGAGAAGAGCGAGCCCCAGCATTTT.

The chain employs TRBV11-2 and TRBJ2-7; 8 bases are a match to TRBD1. Trimming took 6 bases from V and 3 from J; bases not matched to a gene: 4. CDR1 SGHAT and CDR2 FQNNGV come from the germline V gene. The CDR3 is 13 residues long. CDR3 in DNA: TGTGCCAGCAGGTCCACAGGGGGCTACGAGCAGTACTTC. Protein: CASRSTGGYEQYF. Complete variable domain (other parts from reference TRBV11-2 and TRBJ2-7): EAGVAQSPRYKIIEKRQSVAFWCNPISGHATLYWYQQILGQGPKLLIQFQNNGVVDDSQLPKDRFSAERLKGVDSTLKIQPAKLEDSAVYLCASRSTGGYEQYFGPGTRLTVT.

This sequence joins TRBV6-5 and TRBJ1-6, with D unclear. CDR3 length: 16 residues. Trimming shortened V by 4 bases and J by 1 base, and 11 bases separated the two germline ends. Germline lookup yields CDR1 MNHEY and CDR2 SVGAGI. This chain's CDR3 is CASSSRPSSYNSPLHF. CDR3 sequence (DNA): TGTGCCAGCAGTTCACGACCGTCGTCCTATAATTCACCCCTCCACTTT.

V gene TRBV18 combines with J gene TRBJ1-6; D is uncertain. Germline loops: CDR1 KGHSH, CDR2 LQKENI. This CDR3 contains 15 residues. Between the trimmed V and J ends, which lost 1 base and 7 bases, there was a span of 11 bases. The CDR3 DNA is TGTGCCAGCTCACCACTCCAAGCGGGGAATTCACCCCTCCACTTT. Encoded protein: CASSPLQAGNSPLHF.

As to this clone: Other nucleotide sequences in the sample specify the same CDR3. The chain couples TRBV11-2 to TRBJ1-1; no reliable D call. Trimming removed 2 bases at V and 1 base at J, with 5 bases between. Germline lookup yields CDR1 SGHAT and CDR2 FQNNGV. The CDR3 runs to 13 residues. The CDR3 sequence: CASSLSGNTEAFF. The CDR3 DNA sequence: TGTGCCAGCAGCTTATCAGGGAACACTGAAGCTTTCTTT.

As to this clone: The sample holds other DNA sequences that translate to the same CDR3. The chain uses TRBV7-9 and TRBJ2-6; no clear D gene. The CDR3 length is 14 residues. Germline CDR1 and CDR2: SEHNR and FQNEAQ (reference sequence). V shed 2 bases and J shed 0 bases, with 2 bases lying between them. The CDR3 DNA sequence: TGTGCCAGCAGCTTAAGCTCTGGGGCCAACGTCCTGACTTTC. It yields the protein CASSLSSGANVLTF.

J is TRBJ2-7 and V is TRBV7-9; TRBD1 might be the D (5 bases). This CDR3 region has 15 residues. The germline V and J ends were trimmed by 1 base and 6 bases, with 16 bases remaining between them. The V gene's germline CDR1 is SEHNR and CDR2 FQNEAQ (reference sequence). The CDR3, as DNA: TGTGCCAGCAGCTTAGGCCAGGGATCTTTCGGCGAGCAGTACTTC. Translated, it gives CASSLGQGSFGEQYF.

The chain uses TRBV7-3 and TRBJ1-4; D possibly corresponds to TRBD1 (6 bases). Trimming stripped 2 bases from V and 7 bases from J, with 14 bases between. Germline V lookup: CDR1 SGHTA, CDR2 FQGTGA. CDR3 length: 15 residues. CDR3 protein: CASSLGTGYSEKLFF. For the CDR3, the DNA is TGTGCCAGCAGCTTAGGTACAGGGTACTCTGAAAAACTGTTTTTT.

The gene calls are TRBV9 and TRBJ2-2; possibly TRBD2 for D (6 bases). The length of the CDR3 is 15 residues. The V end was cut by 5 bases, the J end by 1 base, with 12 bases between. The germline V gene encodes CDR1 SGDLS and CDR2 YYNGEE. CDR3 coding DNA: TGTGCCAGCAGAGCGATGGGAGGGAACACCGGGGAGCTGTTTTTT. Amino acid sequence: CASRAMGGNTGELFF.

The chain uses TRBV7-2 and TRBJ2-7; no clear D gene. The CDR3 is 14 residues long. Trimming pared 5 bases from V and 5 bases from J, leaving 16 bases between. Germline lookup yields CDR1 SGHTA and CDR2 FQGNSA. The CDR3 DNA follows: TGTGCCAGCAGCCCGCGGCGGATCCTGGACGAGCAGTACTTC. Protein: CASSPRRILDEQYF.

The chain links TRBV13 to TRBJ1-4; tentatively, D is TRBD1 (6 bases). The CDR3 covers 13 residues. The V gene lost 5 bases and the J gene lost 8 bases, with 12 bases spanning the gap. Germline values: CDR1 PRHDT, CDR2 FYEKMQ (reference sequence). Here the CDR3 reads CASSLKGQEKLFF. CDR3 nucleotide sequence: TGTGCCAGCAGCCTGAAAGGACAGGAAAAACTGTTTTTT.

J is TRBJ2-5 and V is TRBV19; D is perhaps TRBD1 or TRBD2 (5 bases each). The CDR3 has 14 amino acids. Germline-derived CDR1 and CDR2 are LNHDA and SQIVND (reference sequence). Deletions cut 5 bases from V and 2 bases from J, with 12 bases between. The CDR3 loop is CASSPGTAQETQYF. CDR3 bases: TGTGCCAGTAGTCCTGGGACGGCTCAAGAGACCCAGTACTTC.

The chain carries TRBV6-1 and TRBJ1-5, with D unresolved. The CDR3 covers 18 residues. Per the germline V gene, CDR1 is MNHNS and CDR2 is SASEGT. Trimming took off 2 bases at V and 2 bases at J, with 19 bases between the two ends. The CDR3: CASSEREGGLMGNQPQHF. The CDR3 DNA reads as TGTGCCAGCAGTGAAAGAGAGGGAGGCCTTATGGGCAATCAGCCCCAGCATTTT.

CDR3 in DNA: TGCGCCAGCAGCCAATCACCGGGACAGGGGATTCAGCCCCAGCATTTT. Its translation is CASSQSPGQGIQPQHF. This chain connects TRBV4-1 to TRBJ1-5, with TRBD1 identical over 10 bases. Germline V gene sequence: CDR1 MGHRA, CDR2 YSYEKL. After removal of 2 bases from V and 6 bases from J, the junction contained 7 bases not matched to a gene. CDR3 length: 16 residues.

The chain uses TRBV6-5 and TRBJ1-1; 7 bases match TRBD1. V shed 5 bases and J 5 bases; nucleotides not matched to a gene: 8. This CDR3 region has 14 residues. The V gene's germline CDR1 is MNHEY and CDR2 SVGAGI. CDR3 DNA sequence: TGTGCCAGCAGTCAGAAACAGGGGTGGACTGAAGCTTTCTTT. Translating it yields CASSQKQGWTEAFF.

This clone was seen a single time. V gene TRBV5-1 combines with J gene TRBJ2-5, with unresolved D. CDR1 SGHRS and CDR2 YFSETQ come from the germline V gene. The CDR3 consists of 11 residues. The ends were cut back, 0 bases at V and 5 bases at J, with 2 bases in the middle. The CDR3 bases are TGCGCCAGCAGCTTGGCCGAGACCCAGTACTTC. It encodes CASSLAETQYF. Looking up the rest from reference TRBV5-1 and TRBJ2-5 gives the full variable domain: KAGVTQTPRYLIKTRGQQVTLSCSPISGHRSVSWYQQTPGQGLQFLFEYFSETQRNKGNFPGRFSGRQFSNSRSEMNVSTLELGDSALYLCASSLAETQYFGPGTRLLVL.

The V gene is TRBV9, the J gene TRBJ2-5; 11 nucleotides agree with TRBD2. This CDR3 is 16 amino acids long. Germline loops: CDR1 SGDLS, CDR2 YYNGEE. V was pared by 3 bases and J by 3 bases, with 7 bases of the junction left unmatched. This CDR3 is CASSEETSGIEETQYF. CDR3 sequence (DNA): TGTGCCAGCAGCGAGGAGACTAGCGGGATTGAAGAGACCCAGTACTTC.

The chain joins TRBV18 to TRBJ1-2; 7 nucleotides agree with TRBD1. V trimming: 2 bases; J trimming: 8 bases; junction bases outside the gene matches: 8. This CDR3 is built from 14 residues. The germline CDR1 and CDR2 sequences are KGHSH and LQKENI. The DNA for the CDR3 is TGTGCCAGCTCACCAGGGTCAGGGGGAAGAGGCTACACCTTC. It specifies CASSPGSGGRGYTF.

The genes are TRBV9 and TRBJ2-3; D possibly uses TRBD1 or TRBD2 (5 bases each). V lost 3 bases and J 1 base, leaving 9 bases between the germline ends. The germline gives CDR1 SGDLS, CDR2 YYNGEE. This CDR3 region has 14 residues. The chain's CDR3 is CASSGGWGTDTQYF. The CDR3 nucleotides read TGTGCCAGCAGCGGGGGGTGGGGCACAGATACGCAGTATTTT.

This clone was detected once. The chain carries TRBV5-1 and TRBJ2-2; D assignment may be TRBD1 or TRBD2 (5 bases each). The V end lost 0 bases, the J end lost 5 bases, and 11 bases lay between the germline ends. The CDR3 is made up of 15 amino acids. The V gene's germline CDR1 is SGHRS and CDR2 YFSETQ. CDR3 region: CASSLGGRDTGELFF. CDR3 bases: TGCGCCAGCAGCTTGGGGGGGAGAGATACCGGGGAGCTGTTTTTT.

V gene TRBV9 combines with J gene TRBJ2-7; TRBD1 is a possible D gene (6 bases). V lost 0 bases, J lost 2 bases, and 6 bases lay in between. Germline V CDR1 and CDR2: SGDLS, YYNGEE. The CDR3 sequence is 13 residues long. CDR3 loop: CASSVGGPYEQYF. CDR3 coding DNA: TGTGCCAGCAGCGTAGGGGGGCCCTACGAGCAGTACTTC.

The chain carries TRBV30 and TRBJ2-7, with a weak D call TRBD2 (5 bases). V gave up 4 bases and J gave up 4 bases, with 11 bases separating them. The CDR3 has 12 residues. The V gene's germline CDR1 is GTSNPN and CDR2 SVGIG (reference sequence). The CDR3 spells CAWTAAGYEQYF. CDR3 nucleotides: TGTGCCTGGACCGCGGCGGGTTACGAGCAGTACTTC.

The chain employs TRBV24-1 and TRBJ2-3; 8 nucleotides match TRBD1. The germline V gene encodes CDR1 KGHDR and CDR2 SFDVKD. Germline trimming cut 1 base from V and 3 bases from J; bases unmatched to any gene: 5. The CDR3 consists of 16 residues. The CDR3 coding sequence is TGTGCCACCAGTGATTTAGCGGACAGGGCAACAGATACGCAGTATTTT. Its protein is CATSDLADRATDTQYF.

The chain combines TRBV6-2 or TRBV6-3 with TRBJ1-1; 7 positions match TRBD1. Germline lookup yields CDR1 MNHEY and CDR2 SVGEGT. V lost 4 bases, J lost 4 bases, and 6 bases stayed unmatched. The CDR3 spans 14 residues. As DNA, the CDR3 is TGTGCCAGCAGTTTGGGACAGAGCCGCACTGAAGCTTTCTTT. It translates to CASSLGQSRTEAFF.

This sequence joins TRBV19 and TRBJ1-2; 7 nucleotides line up with TRBD1. With 5 bases clipped from V and 6 bases from J, the junction kept 6 bases outside the gene matches. The CDR3 extends over 13 amino acids. Germline assignment: CDR1 LNHDA and CDR2 SQIVND (reference sequence). The CDR3 region has the DNA TGTGCCAGTAGTTTCCGACAGGGAAATGGCTACACCTTC. Its translation is CASSFRQGNGYTF.